The TCR beta chain under discussion was sequenced for a study of blood T cell repertoires in COVID-19. Study-level background: In each case, the material was cDNA or gDNA derived from T cells, B-cell-depleted T cells, or PBMCs.

The V end was cut by 5 bases, the J end by 2 bases, with 10 bases between. The CDR3 loop spans 13 amino acids. Assignments of participants to cohorts depended upon their own reported clinical history. In the 2 weeks before study entry, exposed participants met a COVID-19 case, which was PCR-confirmed or clinician-diagnosed. Original handling: Estimates of nucleated cell counts were drawn from the amplification of reference gene primers. Data came from immunoSEQ multiplex PCR; TCRdb stores just in-frame clones and leaves some out. V and J calls and clone size follow that table, whereas D and trimming were derived from the DNA. The sample lists almost 350,000 clones; around nine tenths were seen once.

V gene TRBV12-3 or TRBV12-4 combines with J gene TRBJ2-7, with D maybe TRBD1 (6 bases). The sample comprised PBMCs or T cells enriched from blood (not recorded which). The receptor comes from a woman younger than 45 who had been exposed to COVID-19. This CDR3 is CASSIRGPYEQYF. CDR3 nucleotides: TGTGCCAGCAGTATCAGGGGCCCCTACGAGCAGTACTTC.